A single sample gave rise to the 30 T cell receptor beta chains below, sequenced in a study of control samples from healthy donors and cancer patients. Libraries were prepared by immunoSEQ multiplex PCR; TCRdb keeps only in-frame clonotypes and omits some of them. This sample carries 100,000 to 150,000 clones, roughly 92% of them seen once, and the ten largest clones take less than 6%. The sequencing input was blood. These receptors were taken from a man between 18 and 29 years old in good health.

This clone appeared a single time. The V gene is TRBV11-3, the J gene TRBJ2-5; D is perhaps TRBD2 (5 bases). V was trimmed by 5 bases and J by 2 bases, leaving 9 bases between them. The length of the CDR3 is 13 residues. The germline gives CDR1 SGHNT, CDR2 YENEEA. In DNA, the CDR3 is TGTGCCAGCAGCCCCGGGGTACAAGAGACCCAGTACTTC. Its translation: CASSPGVQETQYF.

To note about this clone: The DNA is omitted, as the CDR3 cannot be located on it reliably, and the CDR3 follows TCRdb's listing. The chain recombines TRBV24-1 with TRBJ1-6; TRBD1, the table's D call, was not compared with the DNA. The CDR3 is made up of 17 amino acids, end residues included. Germline lookup yields CDR1 KGHDR and CDR2 SFDVKD. The CDR3 here is CATSDFFGQGLNSPLHF.

V gene TRBV5-5 combines with J gene TRBJ2-4, with D unclear. The V gene lost 4 bases and the J gene lost 0 bases, with 17 bases spanning the gap. The germline gives CDR1 SGHKS, CDR2 YYEKEE (reference sequence). The CDR3 consists of 17 residues. The CDR3 sequence is CASSPGQALLAKNIQYF. Here the CDR3 DNA reads TGTGCCAGCAGCCCCGGCCAGGCCCTACTAGCCAAAAACATTCAGTACTTC.

CDR3 DNA: TGTGCCAGCAGTGGACAGGGGGCCTATGGCTACACCTTC. This translates into CASSGQGAYGYTF. V gene TRBV28 combines with J gene TRBJ1-2, with 11 positions matching TRBD1. The CDR3 length is 13 residues. V gave up 5 bases and J gave up 4 bases; unmatched junction bases: 0. Germline V CDR1 and CDR2: MDHEN, SYDVKM.

V and J are TRBV6-2 or TRBV6-3 and TRBJ2-7; perhaps D is TRBD1 or TRBD2 (5 bases each). Germline V gene lookup returns CDR1 MNHEY and CDR2 SVGEGT. V was trimmed by 6 bases and J by 2 bases, leaving 17 bases between them. The CDR3 covers 15 residues. The CDR3: CASSNPGTATYEQYF. The CDR3 DNA follows: TGTGCCAGCAGCAACCCAGGGACGGCAACCTACGAGCAGTACTTC.

The chain couples TRBV27 to TRBJ1-2; tentatively, D is TRBD1 (5 bases). The germline CDR1 and CDR2 sequences are MNHEY and SMNVEV (reference sequence). The CDR3 is 14 amino acids. The V and J ends lost 4 bases and 3 bases respectively, with 12 bases between them. This CDR3 reads CASSSPFRDYGYTF. CDR3 bases: TGTGCCAGCAGTTCCCCGTTCAGGGACTATGGCTACACCTTC.

The chain has TRBV5-4 and TRBJ2-5; 10 positions agree with TRBD1. CDR3 size: 15 residues. The J segment lost 9 bases and the V segment lost 0 bases, leaving 8 bases of the junction unmatched. In germline, CDR1 is SGHNT, CDR2 YYREEE (reference sequence). This chain's CDR3 is CASSLETGGAGAQYF. In DNA, the CDR3 is TGTGCCAGCAGCTTGGAGACAGGGGGCGCGGGGGCCCAGTACTTC.

The chain is built from TRBV18 and TRBJ1-6; D gene uncertain. V lost 2 bases and J lost 7, with 6 bases in between. The germline V gene encodes CDR1 KGHSH and CDR2 LQKENI. The CDR3 runs to 13 residues. The CDR3, as DNA: TGTGCCAGCTCACCAATGGGAAATTCACCCCTCCACTTT. The encoded protein is CASSPMGNSPLHF.

The gene calls are TRBV19 and TRBJ2-3; a possible D gene is TRBD1 (6 bases). This CDR3 is 15 amino acids long. Per the germline V gene, CDR1 is LNHDA and CDR2 is SQIVND (reference sequence). Trimming stripped 6 bases from V and 2 bases from J, with 15 bases between. CDR3 sequence (DNA): TGTGCCAGTAGAGAGGGGGAAGGGGACACAGATACGCAGTATTTT. Protein sequence: CASREGEGDTDTQYF.

The count of this clone is one. The V and J genes are TRBV27 and TRBJ2-3; perhaps TRBD2 as D (6 bases). CDR3 size: 16 residues. Germline V gene sequence: CDR1 MNHEY, CDR2 SMNVEV (reference sequence). V was pared by 5 bases and J by 2 bases, with 17 bases between. The CDR3 spells CASSARGTLLTDTQYF. DNA for the CDR3: TGTGCCAGCAGTGCGCGCGGGACTTTGCTCACAGATACGCAGTATTTT.

This clone was recorded a few times. The chain joins TRBV4-2 to TRBJ2-3, with 11 bases fitting TRBD2. Trimming at V came to 0 bases and at J to 3 bases, leaving 5 bases not matched to a gene. The CDR3 runs 17 residues. From germline, CDR1 is LGHNA and CDR2 YNFKEQ. CDR3 bases: TGTGCCAGCAGCCAAGATCATGTAGCGGGGGGGACAGATACGCAGTATTTT. The encoded protein is CASSQDHVAGGTDTQYF.

This clone appeared a few times. The chain links TRBV4-1 to TRBJ1-5, with D unresolved. Trimming shortened V by 0 bases and J by 6 bases, and 18 bases separated the two germline ends. The CDR3 totals 17 residues. CDR1 is MGHRA, CDR2 YSYEKL, per germline. This CDR3 is CASSQDRSRTLGQPQHF. The CDR3 DNA reads as TGCGCCAGCAGCCAAGATAGATCGCGGACCCTCGGTCAGCCCCAGCATTTT.

The sample holds a few counts of this clone. This chain links TRBV6-6 with TRBJ2-2; D is ambiguous. CDR1 and CDR2 (germline): MNHNY, SVGAGI (reference sequence). This CDR3 region has 14 residues. Trimming cost V 8 bases and J 1 base, with 11 bases left between them. The CDR3 reads CASLRSENTGELFF. The CDR3 DNA reads as TGTGCCAGCCTGAGGTCAGAGAACACCGGGGAGCTGTTTTTT.

The chain combines TRBV3-1 (or the pseudogene TRBV3-2) with TRBJ2-1; a possible D gene is TRBD1 (6 bases). The CDR3 totals 14 residues. Trimming removed 4 bases from V and 7 bases from J, with 14 bases in between. Germline V gene sequence: CDR1 LGHDT, CDR2 YNNKEL (reference sequence). CDR3 in DNA: TGTGCCAGCAGCCCGGGATGGGGGCGGAATGAGCAGTTCTTC. Residues: CASSPGWGRNEQFF.

This chain joins TRBV2 and TRBJ2-3; D remains unclear. This CDR3 comprises 14 residues. Looked up from germline, CDR1 is SNHLY and CDR2 is FYNNEI. The ends were cut back, 6 bases at V and 2 bases at J, with 12 bases in the middle. As DNA, the CDR3 is TGTGCCAGCAGAGAGGTTACCTACACAGATACGCAGTATTTT. This codes for CASREVTYTDTQYF. The whole variable domain, remainder taken from reference TRBV2 and TRBJ2-3, is EPEVTQTPSHQVTQMGQEVILRCVPISNHLYFYWYRQILGQKVEFLVSFYNNEISEKSEIFDDQFSVERPDGSNFTLKIRSTKLEDSAMYFCASREVTYTDTQYFGPGTRLTVL.

The chain carries TRBV2 and TRBJ1-2, with a tentative D call TRBD1 (5 bases). The germline V and J ends were trimmed by 4 bases and 4 bases, with 16 bases remaining between them. There are 15 residues in the CDR3. Germline V CDR1 and CDR2: SNHLY, FYNNEI. CDR3: CASSGGRQTTYGYTF. The CDR3 DNA reads TGTGCCAGCAGTGGGGGACGCCAGACCACCTATGGCTACACCTTC.

The chain is built from TRBV2 and TRBJ1-2, with D uncertain. Germline loops: CDR1 SNHLY, CDR2 FYNNEI. V lost 4 bases and J 5 bases, leaving 8 bases between the germline ends. CDR3 length equals 12 residues. The CDR3 region is CASSATQYGYTF. In DNA, the CDR3 is TGTGCCAGCAGTGCAACGCAGTATGGCTACACCTTC.

The chain joins TRBV5-4 to TRBJ1-3; 7 positions match TRBD1. After removal of 0 bases from V and 0 bases from J, the junction contained 3 bases not matched to a gene. Germline-derived CDR1 and CDR2 are SGHNT and YYREEE (reference sequence). The CDR3 spans 16 residues. The CDR3 loop is CASSLDAGGSGNTIYF. In nucleotides, the CDR3 is TGTGCCAGCAGCTTGGACGCAGGGGGCTCTGGAAACACCATATATTTT.

The rearrangement uses TRBV11-2 and TRBJ1-6, with 9 bases matching TRBD1. This CDR3 region has 17 residues. Per the germline V gene, CDR1 is SGHAT and CDR2 is FQNNGV. The trim removed 4 bases at V and 4 bases at J, leaving 8 bases unmatched. The DNA of the CDR3 is TGTGCCAGCAGCTCGGGGACAGGGTTTGGGTATAATTCACCCCTCCACTTT. This encodes CASSSGTGFGYNSPLHF.

The genes are TRBV9 and TRBJ2-1; tentative D call: TRBD1 (5 bases). Per germline, CDR1 SGDLS and CDR2 YYNGEE. This CDR3 is 15 amino acids long. Trimming stripped 0 bases from V and 3 bases from J, with 10 bases between. The CDR3 is CASSVEGRVYNEQFF. The DNA of the CDR3 is TGTGCCAGCAGCGTAGAGGGCAGGGTCTACAATGAGCAGTTCTTC.

This clone came up a few times. V and J are TRBV27 and TRBJ2-2; 9 nucleotides match TRBD1. Germline loops: CDR1 MNHEY, CDR2 SMNVEV (reference sequence). Trimming at V came to 2 bases and at J to 6 bases, leaving 1 base not matched to a gene. CDR3 size: 14 residues. The DNA of the CDR3 is TGTGCCAGCAGTTTAGGGACAGGGCCCGGGGAGCTGTTTTTT. Amino acids: CASSLGTGPGELFF.

This clone appeared a few times. The rearrangement uses TRBV24-1 and TRBJ2-2; D is undetermined. The CDR3 length is 12 residues. Trimming stripped 4 bases from V and 4 bases from J, with 3 bases between. Germline CDR1 KGHDR, CDR2 SFDVKD. The CDR3: CATSDTTGELFF. In DNA form, the CDR3 reads TGTGCCACCAGTGACACCACCGGGGAGCTGTTTTTT.

As to this clone: Distinct nucleotide sequences in the sample also encode this CDR3. This chain joins TRBV4-1 and TRBJ2-7; D is perhaps TRBD1 (5 bases). The CDR3 covers 14 residues. Trimming took 1 base from V and 0 from J, leaving 7 bases between them. Germline-derived CDR1 and CDR2 are MGHRA and YSYEKL. This chain's CDR3 is CASSQGQGSYEQYF. In DNA, the CDR3 is TGCGCCAGCAGCCAAGGGCAGGGCTCCTACGAGCAGTACTTC.

This CDR3 is CASSDVRTGSNGNQPQHF. The DNA of the CDR3 is TGTGCCAGCAGTGACGTCAGGACAGGGAGCAATGGCAATCAGCCCCAGCATTTT. The chain carries TRBV6-4 and TRBJ1-5; 8 bases fit TRBD1. The ends lost 2 bases at V and 2 bases at J; junction bases unmatched: 11. This CDR3 spans 18 amino acids. Per the germline V gene, CDR1 is MRHNA and CDR2 is SNTAGT.

The chain joins TRBV5-1 to TRBJ2-5, with no clear D. V lost 4 bases and J lost 5, with 12 bases in between. This CDR3 contains 13 residues. The germline gives CDR1 SGHRS, CDR2 YFSETQ. CDR3 nucleotides: TGCGCCAGCAGCCGGGTGGTGGGTGAGACCCAGTACTTC. Translated, it gives CASSRVVGETQYF.

This clone was seen a few times. V and J are TRBV4-2 and TRBJ1-6; no clear D. The CDR3 loop spans 16 amino acids. The germline CDR1 and CDR2 sequences are LGHNA and YNFKEQ. Deletions cut 2 bases from V and 8 bases from J, with 16 bases between. The CDR3 loop is CASSQSPGGVDSPLHF. As DNA, the CDR3 is TGTGCCAGCAGCCAATCCCCTGGTGGGGTGGATTCACCCCTCCACTTT.

V and J are TRBV9 and TRBJ2-7; D is unresolved. Germline CDR1 and CDR2: SGDLS and YYNGEE. This CDR3 is built from 12 residues. V shed 3 bases and J shed 8 bases, with 12 bases lying between them. The CDR3 spells CASSGLEGQQYF. In DNA form, the CDR3 reads TGTGCCAGCAGCGGACTTGAAGGGCAGCAGTACTTC.

V and J are TRBV2 and TRBJ1-5; 11 bases agree with TRBD1. V trimming: 6 bases; J trimming: 11 bases; junction bases outside the gene matches: 9. The CDR3 sequence is 14 residues long. Germline V CDR1 and CDR2: SNHLY, FYNNEI. The CDR3 bases are TGTGCCAGCAGCCCGGGACAGGGGGTACTAGCCCAGCATTTT. Protein: CASSPGQGVLAQHF.

The CDR3 protein is CASRYSSQETQYF. The CDR3 bases are TGTGCCAGCAGGTACTCCAGCCAAGAGACCCAGTACTTC. This rearrangement joins TRBV9 to TRBJ2-5; D unresolved. This CDR3 is built from 13 residues. Germline CDR1 is SGDLS and CDR2 is YYNGEE. Trimming shortened V by 5 bases and J by 1 base, and 9 bases separated the two germline ends.

The chain uses TRBV6-4 and TRBJ2-5; D is possibly TRBD2 (5 bases). CDR3 length: 14 amino acids. V lost 6 bases and J lost 4, with 15 bases in between. Looked up from germline, CDR1 is MRHNA and CDR2 is SNTAGT. The CDR3 coding sequence is TGTGCCAGCAGGCCAGCGGAGCTAAGAGAGACCCAGTACTTC. Protein sequence: CASRPAELRETQYF.